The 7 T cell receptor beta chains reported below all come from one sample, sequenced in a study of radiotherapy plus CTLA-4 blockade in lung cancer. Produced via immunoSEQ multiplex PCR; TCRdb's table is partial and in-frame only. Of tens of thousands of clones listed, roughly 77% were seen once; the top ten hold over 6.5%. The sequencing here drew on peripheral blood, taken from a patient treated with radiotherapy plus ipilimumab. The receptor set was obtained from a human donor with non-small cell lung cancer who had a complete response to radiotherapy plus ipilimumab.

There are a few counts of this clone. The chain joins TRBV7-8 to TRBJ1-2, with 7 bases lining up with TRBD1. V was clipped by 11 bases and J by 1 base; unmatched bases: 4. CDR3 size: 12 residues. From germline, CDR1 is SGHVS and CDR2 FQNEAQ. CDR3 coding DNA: TGTGCCGTCGGGACAGTTAACTATGGCTACACCTTC. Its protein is CAVGTVNYGYTF.

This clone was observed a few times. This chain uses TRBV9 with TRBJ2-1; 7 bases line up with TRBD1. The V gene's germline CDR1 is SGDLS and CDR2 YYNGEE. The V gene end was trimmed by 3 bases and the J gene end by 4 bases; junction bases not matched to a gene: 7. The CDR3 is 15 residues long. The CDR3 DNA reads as TGTGCCAGCAGCGGACAGGGTAGGTCTTACAATGAGCAGTTCTTC. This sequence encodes CASSGQGRSYNEQFF. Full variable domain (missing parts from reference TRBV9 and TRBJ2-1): DSGVTQTPKHLITATGQRVTLRCSPRSGDLSVYWYQQSLDQGLQFLIQYYNGEERAKGNILERFSAQQFPDLHSELNLSSLELGDSALYFCASSGQGRSYNEQFFGPGTRLTVL.

The chain's CDR3 is CASSPPQFSYNEQFF. CDR3 in DNA: TGTGCCAGCTCACCCCCCCAGTTCTCCTACAATGAGCAGTTCTTC. The chain carries TRBV18 and TRBJ2-1; D not certain. This CDR3 has 15 amino acids. Germline values: CDR1 KGHSH, CDR2 LQKENI. V was clipped by 3 bases and J by 0 bases, with 9 bases between them.

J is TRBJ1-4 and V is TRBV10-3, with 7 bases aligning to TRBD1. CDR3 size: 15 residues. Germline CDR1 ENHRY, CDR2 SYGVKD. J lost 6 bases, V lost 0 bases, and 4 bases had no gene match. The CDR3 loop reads CAISESRQGDEKLFF. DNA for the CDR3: TGTGCCATCAGTGAGTCGCGGCAGGGGGATGAAAAACTGTTTTTT.

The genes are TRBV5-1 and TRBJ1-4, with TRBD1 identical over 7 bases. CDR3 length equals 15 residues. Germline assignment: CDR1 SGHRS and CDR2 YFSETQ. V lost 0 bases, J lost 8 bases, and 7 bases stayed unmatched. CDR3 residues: CASSLDGTDEEKLFF. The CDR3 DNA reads TGCGCCAGCAGCTTGGACGGGACAGATGAAGAAAAACTGTTTTTT.

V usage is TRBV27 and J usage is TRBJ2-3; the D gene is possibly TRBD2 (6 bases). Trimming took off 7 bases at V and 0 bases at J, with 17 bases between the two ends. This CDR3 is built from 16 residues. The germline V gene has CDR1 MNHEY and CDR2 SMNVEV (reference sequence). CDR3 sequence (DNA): TGTGCCAGCATCCCCCGGAGGGGACCTAGCACAGATACGCAGTATTTT. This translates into CASIPRRGPSTDTQYF.

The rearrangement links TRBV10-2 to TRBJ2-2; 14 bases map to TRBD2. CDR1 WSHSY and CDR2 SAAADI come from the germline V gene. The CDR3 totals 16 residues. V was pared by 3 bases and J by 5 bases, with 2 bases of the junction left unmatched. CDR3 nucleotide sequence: TGCGCCAGCAGTGATGGACTAGCGGGGGGTACCGGGGAGCTGTTTTTT. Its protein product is CASSDGLAGGTGELFF.